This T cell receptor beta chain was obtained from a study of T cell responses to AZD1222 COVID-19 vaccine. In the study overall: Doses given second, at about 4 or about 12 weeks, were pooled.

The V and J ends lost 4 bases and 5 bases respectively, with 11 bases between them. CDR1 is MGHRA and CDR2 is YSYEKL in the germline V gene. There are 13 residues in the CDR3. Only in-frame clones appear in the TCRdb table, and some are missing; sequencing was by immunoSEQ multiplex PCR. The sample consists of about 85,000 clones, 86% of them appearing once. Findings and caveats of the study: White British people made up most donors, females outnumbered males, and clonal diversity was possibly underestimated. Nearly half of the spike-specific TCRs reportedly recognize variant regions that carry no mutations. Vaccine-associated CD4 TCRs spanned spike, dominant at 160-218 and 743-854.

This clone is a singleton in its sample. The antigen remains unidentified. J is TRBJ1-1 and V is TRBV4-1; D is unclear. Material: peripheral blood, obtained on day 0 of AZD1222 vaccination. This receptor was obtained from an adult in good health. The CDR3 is CASSRSPRTEAFF. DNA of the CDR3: TGCGCCAGCAGCCGGAGTCCCAGGACTGAAGCTTTCTTT.